These 25 T cell receptor beta chains came from one sample sequenced in a study of CD8 T cells in Susac syndrome (dated by TCRdb to the late 2010s). Library construction relied on the immunoSEQ multiplex PCR assay. RNA was extracted with the RNeasy kit and about 0.5 to 1 ug was reverse transcribed using random hexamers. TCRdb reran the public reads through fastp at Q25 and MiXCR, keeping productive beta chains. Rows are combined by CDR3 protein, so each entry shows the most common genes and DNA. The sample table lists roughly 86,000 distinct CDR3 sequences, around 96% of them with a count of one. In total, the top ten clones hold 0.62% of the sample. Sequenced input: CD8+ T cells from PBMCs. All receptors come from a human donor with Susac syndrome.

The chain combines TRBV30 with TRBJ1-1; no clear D gene. The CDR3 is 15 amino acids. V shed 5 bases and J shed 1 base, with 17 bases lying between them. Germline CDR1 reads GTSNPN; CDR2 reads SVGIG (reference sequence). CDR3 nucleotides: TGTGCCTGGGGCAGATGGGGTGGGCAGAACACTGAAGCTTTCTTT. Translation: CAWGRWGGQNTEAFF.

The chain links TRBV29-1 to TRBJ1-2; TRBD1 is a possible D gene (5 bases). The CDR3 runs 15 residues. Trimming took off 1 base at V and 6 bases at J, with 18 bases between the two ends. Germline loops: CDR1 SQVTM, CDR2 ANQGSEA. CDR3 protein: CSVEARTRVFDGYTF. The CDR3 DNA reads TGCAGCGTTGAAGCTAGGACACGCGTCTTCGATGGCTACACCTTC.

The J gene is TRBJ1-2, the V gene TRBV27, with D hard to call. Trimming shortened V by 6 bases and J by 1 base, and 9 bases separated the two germline ends. Germline CDR1 is MNHEY and CDR2 is SMNVEV (reference sequence). This CDR3 spans 13 amino acids. CDR3 DNA: TGTGCCAGCAGGGTCGGCAGTAACTATGGCTACACCTTC. Its protein product is CASRVGSNYGYTF.

V and J are TRBV20-1 and TRBJ1-3; D remains ambiguous. This CDR3 is built from 13 residues. Between the trimmed V and J ends, which lost 3 bases and 2 bases, there was a span of 8 bases. Germline CDR1 DFQATT, CDR2 SNEGSKA (reference sequence). CDR3 residues: CSASPGAGNTIYF. The DNA of the CDR3 is TGCAGTGCTAGTCCCGGGGCTGGAAACACCATATATTTT.

J is TRBJ1-2 and V is TRBV7-9; perhaps TRBD1 as D (5 bases). The CDR3 runs 13 residues. Trimming removed 4 bases from V and 8 bases from J, with 14 bases in between. Germline CDR1 is SEHNR and CDR2 is FQNEAQ (reference sequence). CDR3 residues: CASSSGPGEGYTF. The CDR3 bases are TGTGCCAGCAGCTCAGGACCGGGGGAGGGCTACACCTTC.

This chain uses TRBV5-4 with TRBJ2-3; TRBD1 agrees at 10 bases. Germline trimming cut 5 bases from V and 2 bases from J; bases unmatched to any gene: 5. This CDR3 comprises 15 residues. The V gene's germline CDR1 is SGHNT and CDR2 YYREEE (reference sequence). Written as DNA, the CDR3 is TGTGCCAGCAGTCGCGGGACAGGGGACACAGATACGCAGTATTTT. Protein sequence: CASSRGTGDTDTQYF.

CDR3 nucleotides: TGTGCCTTCCCAGGACAGGGAGGTCGCTATGGCTACACCTTC. It encodes CAFPGQGGRYGYTF. V is TRBV30 and J is TRBJ1-2; 8 nucleotides line up with TRBD1. CDR3 length: 14 amino acids. The J segment lost 4 bases and the V segment lost 7 bases, leaving 11 bases of the junction unmatched. Germline assignment: CDR1 GTSNPN and CDR2 SVGIG (reference sequence).

The chain links TRBV4-3 to TRBJ1-5, with D possibly matching TRBD1 (5 bases). Germline V gives CDR1 LGHNA, CDR2 YSLEER. This CDR3 comprises 13 residues. V was shortened by 1 base and J by 7 bases, with 8 bases between the two germline ends. The CDR3 region has the DNA TGCGCCAGCAGCCAAGGGGGGGAACAGCCCCAGCATTTT. Translating it yields CASSQGGEQPQHF.

The chain couples TRBV4-3 to TRBJ2-3; 7 bases are shared with TRBD2. Germline V gives CDR1 LGHNA, CDR2 YSLEER. There are 15 residues in the CDR3. The ends lost 0 bases at V and 3 bases at J; junction bases unmatched: 3. CDR3 sequence reads: CASSQDGSGTDTQYF. The CDR3 bases are TGCGCCAGCAGCCAAGATGGTAGCGGGACAGATACGCAGTATTTT.

The chain links TRBV29-1 to TRBJ1-1, with 9 bases that match TRBD1. The V and J ends lost 1 base and 7 bases, in that order; junction bases with no gene match: 7. CDR3 length: 14 amino acids. Germline-derived CDR1 and CDR2 are SQVTM and ANQGSEA. DNA of the CDR3: TGCAGCGTTGAAGCTTCACCGGGACAGGGTGAAGCTTTCTTT. It yields the protein CSVEASPGQGEAFF.

The rearrangement uses TRBV3-1 and TRBJ2-3, with TRBD2 matching over 11 bases. The CDR3 has 18 residues. Germline V lookup: CDR1 LGHDT, CDR2 YNNKEL (reference sequence). V lost 0 bases and J lost 5; bases outside the gene matches: 10. CDR3 amino acids: CASSQDRGSGGAGDTQYF. In DNA, the CDR3 is TGTGCCAGCAGCCAAGATAGGGGTAGCGGGGGGGCCGGAGATACGCAGTATTTT.

The gene calls are TRBV25-1 and TRBJ1-6; D not certain. Trimming left V 4 bases short and J 2 bases short, with 6 bases between. This CDR3 is 14 amino acids long. Per the germline V gene, CDR1 is MGHDK and CDR2 is SYGVNS. DNA of the CDR3: TGTGCCAGCAGTGGAGGCCCCTATAATTCACCCCTCCACTTT. It codes for CASSGGPYNSPLHF.

The chain joins TRBV18 to TRBJ1-5, with D unresolved. V was trimmed by 2 bases and J by 2 bases, leaving 10 bases between them. Germline values: CDR1 KGHSH, CDR2 LQKENI. There are 15 residues in the CDR3. The CDR3 loop reads CASSPSGFGNQPQHF. CDR3 nucleotide sequence: TGTGCCAGCTCACCATCCGGCTTCGGCAATCAGCCCCAGCATTTT.

The chain links TRBV20-1 to TRBJ2-7, with D uncertain. There are 12 residues in the CDR3. Germline CDR1 reads DFQATT; CDR2 reads SNEGSKA (reference sequence). The germline V and J ends were trimmed by 3 bases and 5 bases, with 11 bases remaining between them. The DNA of the CDR3 is TGCAGTGCTAGCGGGTTAGGGAACGAGCAGTACTTC. Translating gives CSASGLGNEQYF.

This chain connects TRBV5-6 to TRBJ1-2; D gene uncertain. This CDR3 spans 13 amino acids. Germline V gives CDR1 SGHDT, CDR2 YYEEEE. V gave up 4 bases and J gave up 4 bases, with 11 bases separating them. The CDR3 region has the DNA TGTGCCAGCAGCCCCCCACAGCCCTATGGCTACACCTTC. Protein: CASSPPQPYGYTF.

V usage is TRBV12-3 or TRBV12-4 and J usage is TRBJ2-5; maybe TRBD2 (5 bases). Trimming pared 3 bases from V and 1 base from J, leaving 9 bases between. The CDR3 contains 14 residues. CDR3: CASSLASGQETQYF. CDR3 DNA sequence: TGTGCCAGCAGTTTGGCCAGCGGCCAAGAGACCCAGTACTTC.

This chain connects TRBV20-1 to TRBJ1-1; D may be TRBD1 (6 bases). The V end was cut by 2 bases, the J end by 4 bases, with 20 bases between. CDR3 length: 16 residues. CDR1 is DFQATT and CDR2 is SNEGSKA in the germline V gene (reference sequence). The CDR3 is CSARNLNRAQSTEAFF. The CDR3 nucleotides read TGCAGTGCTAGAAACCTAAACAGGGCCCAGAGCACTGAAGCTTTCTTT.

The rearrangement links TRBV6-5 to TRBJ1-2; D uncertain. The V gene's germline CDR1 is MNHEY and CDR2 SVGAGI. The V end was cut by 0 bases, the J end by 5 bases, with 10 bases between. The CDR3 consists of 14 residues. The CDR3 reads CASSYSGLLYGYTF. The CDR3, as DNA: TGTGCCAGCAGTTACTCCGGGTTGCTTTATGGCTACACCTTC.

The V gene is TRBV4-1, the J gene TRBJ1-4; no firm D call. The CDR3 sequence is 14 residues long. V gave up 1 base and J gave up 5 bases, with 8 bases separating them. The germline gives CDR1 MGHRA, CDR2 YSYEKL. DNA for the CDR3: TGCGCCAGCAGCCAAGGCAGTAGCAATGAAAAACTGTTTTTT. Encoded protein: CASSQGSSNEKLFF.

The J gene is TRBJ2-5, the V gene TRBV27, with 9 positions matching TRBD1. The ends lost 6 bases at V and 4 bases at J; junction bases unmatched: 3. Germline V gene lookup returns CDR1 MNHEY and CDR2 SMNVEV (reference sequence). The CDR3 contains 13 residues. CDR3 sequence: CASRVDRGETQYF. DNA for the CDR3: TGTGCCAGCAGGGTGGACAGGGGAGAGACCCAGTACTTC.

The rearrangement joins TRBV9 to TRBJ1-2; TRBD1 matches 9 bases. V lost 3 bases and J lost 7; bases outside the gene matches: 7. Germline loops: CDR1 SGDLS, CDR2 YYNGEE. The CDR3 consists of 14 residues. The CDR3 DNA reads as TGTGCCAGCAGCGGCACAGGGGGCCTAATTGGCTACACCTTC. It specifies CASSGTGGLIGYTF. The variable domain in full, completed from reference TRBV9 and TRBJ1-2, reads DSGVTQTPKHLITATGQRVTLRCSPRSGDLSVYWYQQSLDQGLQFLIQYYNGEERAKGNILERFSAQQFPDLHSELNLSSLELGDSALYFCASSGTGGLIGYTFGSGTRLTVV.

The chain combines TRBV29-1 with TRBJ2-5; tentatively, D is TRBD2 (7 bases). From germline, CDR1 is SQVTM and CDR2 ANQGSEA. V lost 3 bases to trimming and J lost 3 bases, with 11 bases between them. The length of the CDR3 is 13 residues. In DNA, the CDR3 is TGCAGCGTTGAGTCGGGGGGCGAAGAGACCCAGTACTTC. Protein sequence: CSVESGGEETQYF.

CDR3 loop: CSALLGQVEELFF. The CDR3 region has the DNA TGCAGTGCTCTCCTTGGACAGGTGGAGGAGCTGTTTTTT. The genes are TRBV20-1 and TRBJ2-2, with 7 bases aligning to TRBD1. The CDR3 contains 13 residues. The germline gives CDR1 DFQATT, CDR2 SNEGSKA (reference sequence). V dropped 5 bases and J dropped 10; count of bases not matched to a gene: 10.

The genes are TRBV20-1 and TRBJ2-7; no reliable D call. CDR3 length equals 15 residues. Trimming pared 5 bases from V and 2 bases from J, leaving 19 bases between. Germline V gene sequence: CDR1 DFQATT, CDR2 SNEGSKA (reference sequence). The CDR3 region is CSAYSAGDTTYEQYF. In DNA, the CDR3 is TGCAGTGCTTACTCTGCCGGTGACACAACCTACGAGCAGTACTTC.

The chain carries TRBV6-2 or TRBV6-3 and TRBJ1-5; 9 nucleotides align to TRBD1. Germline V gene lookup returns CDR1 MNHEY and CDR2 SVGEGT. The CDR3 totals 14 residues. J was trimmed by 4 bases and V by 2 bases; bases with no gene match: 0. CDR3 protein: CASSYGTGNQPQHF. CDR3 bases: TGTGCCAGCAGTTACGGGACAGGGAATCAGCCCCAGCATTTT.